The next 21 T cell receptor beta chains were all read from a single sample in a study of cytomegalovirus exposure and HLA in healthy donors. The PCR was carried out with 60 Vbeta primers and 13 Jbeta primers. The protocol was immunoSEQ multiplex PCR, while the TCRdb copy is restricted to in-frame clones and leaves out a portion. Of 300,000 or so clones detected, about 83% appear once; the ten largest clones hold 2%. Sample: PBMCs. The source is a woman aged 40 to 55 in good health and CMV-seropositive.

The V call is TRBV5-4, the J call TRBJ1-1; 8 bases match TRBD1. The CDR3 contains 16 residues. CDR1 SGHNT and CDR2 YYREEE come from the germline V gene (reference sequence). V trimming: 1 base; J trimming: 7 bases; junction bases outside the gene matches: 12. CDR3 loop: CASSLTADRVKDEAFF. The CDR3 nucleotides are TGTGCCAGCAGCTTGACTGCGGACAGGGTTAAGGATGAAGCTTTCTTT.

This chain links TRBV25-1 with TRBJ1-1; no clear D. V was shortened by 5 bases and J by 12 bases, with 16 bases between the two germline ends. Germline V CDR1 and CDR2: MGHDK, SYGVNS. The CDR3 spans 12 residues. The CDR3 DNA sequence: TGTGCCAGCAGTTGGGCGGCGGGTGATCCTTTCTTT. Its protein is CASSWAAGDPFF.

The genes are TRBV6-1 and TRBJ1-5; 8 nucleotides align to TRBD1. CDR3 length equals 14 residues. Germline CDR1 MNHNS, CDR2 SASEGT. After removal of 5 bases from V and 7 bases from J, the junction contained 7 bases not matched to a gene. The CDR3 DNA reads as TGTGCCAGCAGTCAGGACAGGGATTGGCAGCCCCAGCATTTT. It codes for CASSQDRDWQPQHF.

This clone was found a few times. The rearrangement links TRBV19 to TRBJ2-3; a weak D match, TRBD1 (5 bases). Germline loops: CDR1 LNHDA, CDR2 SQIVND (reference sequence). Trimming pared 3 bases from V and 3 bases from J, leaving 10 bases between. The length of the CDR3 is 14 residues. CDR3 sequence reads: CASSIDRQTDTQYF. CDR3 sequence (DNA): TGTGCCAGTAGTATCGACAGACAAACAGATACGCAGTATTTT.

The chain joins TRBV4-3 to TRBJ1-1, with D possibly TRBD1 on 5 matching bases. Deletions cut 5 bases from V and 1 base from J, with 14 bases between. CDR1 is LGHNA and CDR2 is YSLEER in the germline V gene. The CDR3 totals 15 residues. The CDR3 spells CASSAGRQGNTEAFF. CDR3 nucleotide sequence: TGCGCCAGCAGCGCCGGGAGGCAGGGGAACACTGAAGCTTTCTTT.

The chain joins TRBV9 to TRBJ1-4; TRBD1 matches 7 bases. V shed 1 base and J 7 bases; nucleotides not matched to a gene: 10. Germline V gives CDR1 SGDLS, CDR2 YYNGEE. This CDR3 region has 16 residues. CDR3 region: CASSVQTGLDSEKLFF. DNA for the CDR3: TGTGCCAGCAGCGTACAGACAGGGTTGGATAGTGAAAAACTGTTTTTT. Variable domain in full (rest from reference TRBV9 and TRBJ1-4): DSGVTQTPKHLITATGQRVTLRCSPRSGDLSVYWYQQSLDQGLQFLIQYYNGEERAKGNILERFSAQQFPDLHSELNLSSLELGDSALYFCASSVQTGLDSEKLFFGSGTQLSVL.

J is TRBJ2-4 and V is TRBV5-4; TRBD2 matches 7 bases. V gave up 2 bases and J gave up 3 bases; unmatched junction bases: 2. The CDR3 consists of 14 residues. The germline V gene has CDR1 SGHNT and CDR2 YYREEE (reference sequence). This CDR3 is CASSFGRIKNIQYF. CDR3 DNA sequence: TGTGCCAGCAGCTTCGGGAGGATCAAAAACATTCAGTACTTC.

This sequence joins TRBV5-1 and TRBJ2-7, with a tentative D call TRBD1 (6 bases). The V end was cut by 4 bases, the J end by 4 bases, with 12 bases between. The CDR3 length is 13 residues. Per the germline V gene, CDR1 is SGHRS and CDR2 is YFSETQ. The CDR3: CASSRTEQYEQYF. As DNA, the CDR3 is TGCGCCAGCAGCCGGACAGAGCAATACGAGCAGTACTTC.

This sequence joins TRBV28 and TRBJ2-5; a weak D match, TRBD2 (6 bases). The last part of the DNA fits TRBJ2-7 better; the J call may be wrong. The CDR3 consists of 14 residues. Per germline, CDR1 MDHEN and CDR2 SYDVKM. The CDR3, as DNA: TGTGCCAGCAGTTTTGGAAATAGCGGCTACGAGCAGTACTTC. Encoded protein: CASSFGNSGYEQYF.

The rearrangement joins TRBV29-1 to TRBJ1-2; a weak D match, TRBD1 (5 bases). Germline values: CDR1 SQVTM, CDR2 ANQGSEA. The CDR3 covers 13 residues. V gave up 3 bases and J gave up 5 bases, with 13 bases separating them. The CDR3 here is CSVDGRAGYGYTF. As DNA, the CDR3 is TGCAGCGTTGATGGGAGGGCAGGGTATGGCTACACCTTC.

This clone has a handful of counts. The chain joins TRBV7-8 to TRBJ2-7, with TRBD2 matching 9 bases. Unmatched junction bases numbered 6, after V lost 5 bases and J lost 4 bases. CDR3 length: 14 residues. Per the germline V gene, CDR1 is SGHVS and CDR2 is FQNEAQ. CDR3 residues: CASSLGLARYEQYF. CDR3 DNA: TGTGCCAGCAGCCTCGGACTAGCGCGGTACGAGCAGTACTTC.

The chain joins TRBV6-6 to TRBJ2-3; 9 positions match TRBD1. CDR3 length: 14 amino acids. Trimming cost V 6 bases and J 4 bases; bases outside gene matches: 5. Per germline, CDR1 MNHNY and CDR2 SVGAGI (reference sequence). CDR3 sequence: CASSGGQGADTQYF. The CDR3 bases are TGTGCCAGCAGCGGGGGACAGGGCGCAGATACGCAGTATTTT.

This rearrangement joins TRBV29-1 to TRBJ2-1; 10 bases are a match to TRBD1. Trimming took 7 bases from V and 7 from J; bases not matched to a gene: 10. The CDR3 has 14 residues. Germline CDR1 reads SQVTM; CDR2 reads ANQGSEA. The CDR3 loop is CSAYRDRGPNEQFF. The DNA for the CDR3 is TGCAGCGCTTACCGGGACAGGGGTCCAAATGAGCAGTTCTTC.

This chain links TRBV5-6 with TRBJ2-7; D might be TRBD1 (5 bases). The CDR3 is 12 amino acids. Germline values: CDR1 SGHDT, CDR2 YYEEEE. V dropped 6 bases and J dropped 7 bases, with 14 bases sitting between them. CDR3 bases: TGTGCCAGCACCGAAACGACAGCGGAGCAGTACTTC. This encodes CASTETTAEQYF.

CDR3 nucleotide sequence: TGTGCCAGTAGGAGCAACTGGTATCATGAAAAACTGTTTTTT. Its protein product is CASRSNWYHEKLFF. The V and J genes are TRBV28 and TRBJ1-4; D ambiguous. The CDR3 length is 14 residues. Germline assignment: CDR1 MDHEN and CDR2 SYDVKM. The V end was cut by 9 bases, the J end by 6 bases, with 17 bases between.

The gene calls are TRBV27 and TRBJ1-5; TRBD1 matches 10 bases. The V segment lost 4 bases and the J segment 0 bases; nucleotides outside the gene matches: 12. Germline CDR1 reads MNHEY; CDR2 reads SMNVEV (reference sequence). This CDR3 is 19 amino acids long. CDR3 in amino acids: CASSSTTGGSGYSNQPQHF. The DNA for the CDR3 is TGTGCCAGCAGTTCTACGACAGGGGGCTCTGGCTATAGCAATCAGCCCCAGCATTTT.

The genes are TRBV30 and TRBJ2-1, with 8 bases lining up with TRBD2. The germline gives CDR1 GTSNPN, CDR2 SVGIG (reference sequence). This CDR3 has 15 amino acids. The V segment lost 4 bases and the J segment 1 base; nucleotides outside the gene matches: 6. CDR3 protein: CAWTAGTRSYNEQFF. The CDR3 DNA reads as TGTGCCTGGACTGCCGGGACTAGATCCTACAATGAGCAGTTCTTC.

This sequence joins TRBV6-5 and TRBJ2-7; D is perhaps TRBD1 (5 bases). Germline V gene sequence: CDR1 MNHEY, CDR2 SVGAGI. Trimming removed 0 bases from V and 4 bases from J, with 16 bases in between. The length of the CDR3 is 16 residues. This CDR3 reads CASSYSLKGHSYEQYF. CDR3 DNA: TGTGCCAGCAGTTACTCGCTTAAAGGACACTCTTACGAGCAGTACTTC.

The CDR3 reads CASSLDPQDRINGYTF. The CDR3 DNA sequence: TGTGCCAGCAGTTTAGACCCGCAGGACAGGATCAATGGCTACACCTTC. The chain links TRBV27 to TRBJ1-2; 7 bases are shared with TRBD1. Germline V gene lookup returns CDR1 MNHEY and CDR2 SMNVEV (reference sequence). This CDR3 has 16 amino acids. J lost 6 bases, V lost 2 bases, and 12 bases had no gene match.

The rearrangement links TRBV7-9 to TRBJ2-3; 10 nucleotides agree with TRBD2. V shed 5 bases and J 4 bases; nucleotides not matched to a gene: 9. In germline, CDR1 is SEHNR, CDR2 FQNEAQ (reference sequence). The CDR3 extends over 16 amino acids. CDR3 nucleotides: TGTGCCAGCAGCAGAATGGGACTAGCGATGGCAGATACGCAGTATTTT. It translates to CASSRMGLAMADTQYF.

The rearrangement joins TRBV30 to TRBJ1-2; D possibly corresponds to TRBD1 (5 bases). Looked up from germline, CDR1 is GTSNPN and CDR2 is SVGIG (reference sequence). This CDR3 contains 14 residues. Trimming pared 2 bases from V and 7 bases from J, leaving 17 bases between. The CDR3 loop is CAWSSQTASGGYTF. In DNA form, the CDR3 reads TGTGCCTGGAGTAGCCAGACAGCGTCGGGTGGCTACACCTTC.